This T cell receptor (beta chain) was captured by sequencing in a study of graft-versus-host responses after intestinal transplantation (dated by TCRdb to the early 2020s). Notes on the research overall: Multivisceral, liver-intestinal, or isolated intestinal transplants were received by the recipients. Every recipient was given anti-thymocyte globulin induction, then maintenance tacrolimus and steroids for around three years. Graft-versus-host and host-versus-graft alloreactive T cell clones were tracked in the graft, circulation and bone marrow after intestinal transplantation using bulk TCR-beta CDR3 sequencing. To identify alloreactive clones, pre-transplant mixed lymphocyte reaction products were sequenced and then compared with unstimulated pre-transplant donor and recipient T cells. The cohort enrolled roughly 25 intestinal transplant recipients including one retransplant, and 3 patients lacking pretransplant specimens were excluded. A peak of at least 4% donor T cells among recipient peripheral blood mononuclear cells was the definition used for donor T cell macrochimerism. Samples from three later patients were sequenced in-house on an Illumina MiSeq with MiXCR processing rather than by the commercial service.

The paper's findings and limits, for the study overall: Conclusions were limited by the relatively low number and heterogeneity of intestinal transplant patients. Peak levels of circulating GvH clones were associated with declines in HvG clones early after transplant. GvH clones turned up in recipient bone marrow, with some appearing earlier in ileal mucosa or blood, a pattern consistent with an intestinal mucosal origin. In patients with donor T cell macrochimerism, the allografts had high GvH to HvG T cell clonal ratios.

CDR1 and CDR2, looked up from the germline V gene (reference sequence), are SSHAT and FNYEAQ. The junction shows trimming of 5 bases on V and 7 bases on J, and the gene matches do not reach 4 bases of it. Counted from cysteine to phenylalanine, this CDR3 has 14 amino acids. Only the CDR3 DNA is retained, 42 bases long and in frame from the first base. Points on this clone: What this receptor recognizes is not known. No base-level quality is on record; no much larger clone is a single base apart.

The sample's time point label, decoded: cells obtained before transplantation from donor or recipient. CD3+CD4+ and CD3+CD8+ populations were FACS-sorted from unstimulated pre-transplant donor and recipient cells taken from spleen or lymph nodes. The protocol used for the library was the immunoSEQ multiplex PCR assay. For most patients, genomic DNA was isolated with the Qiagen DNeasy Blood and Tissue Kit and sent frozen to Adaptive Biotechnologies for TCR sequencing. Adaptive Biotechnologies carried out high-throughput TCR-beta CDR3 sequencing of genomic DNA for most patients. In the paper's pipeline: TCR sequencing data were retrieved from Adaptive's ImmunoSEQ software for roughly 17 patients, whereas a few other patients were processed with MiXCR and VDJtools. To correct CD4 versus CD8 sorting errors, any sequence found in both subsets at a frequency ratio below 5:1 was removed. Because the origin of CDR3 nucleotide sequences shared between donor and recipient could not be assigned, those sequences were removed. To be classed as alloreactive, a clone needed at least 2-fold expansion over unstimulated cells and a minimum CFSE-low frequency of 0.002% (template counts) or 0.001% (read counts). Mappable clones were those detected in sequenced pre-transplant spleen, lymph node, or MLR CFSE-low populations of the donor or recipient. Cumulative frequency of alloreactive clones was calculated as a percentage of all sequences weighted by copy number. The immuneACCESS repertoire file appears here via TCRdb, limited to in-frame rearrangements. These files lack a portion of the clones; in checked studies, under half of the deficit traces to unresolved V genes, and the cause of the others is not known. The DNA was the basis for D and trimming; V, J and clone size are from that table. This sample has about 90,000 clones in its table, and roughly 90% of those were observed once. The top ten hold over 0.4% of the sample.

The receptor comes from a human donor who received an intestinal transplant. The chain is assembled from TRBV7-7 and TRBJ2-1; the junction holds 11 bases that match TRBD2. Sequenced here: unstimulated CD8+ T cells sorted from spleen or lymph node cells, sampled before intestinal transplant. The CDR3 protein sequence reads: CASSRLAGWNEQFF. The nucleotides read TGTGCCAGCAGCCGACTAGCGGGATGGAATGAGCAGTTCTTC.